This is a list of T cell receptor beta chains from one sample in a study of identical twins. TCRdb recomputed calls from the 5' RACE reads with MiXCR, one row per CDR3 protein. This table has approximately 500,000 distinct CDR3 sequences, roughly 26% appearing once. These data are also associated with another study on T cells expressing NK-cell markers.

The sequenced material came from CD4+ T cells sorted from blood. These receptors originate from a woman aged 18-29 years in good health. The CDR3 runs from the conserved cysteine through the conserved F or W. The order of the fields is J gene, CDR3 length, clone size, V gene, CDR3 protein. Size is stated for part of the rows, as once, few or many counts, or as a class when the clone is expanded.

TRBJ2-2,14,many,TRBV5-1,CASSFDGSTGELFF
TRBJ2-7,15,.,TRBV5-5,CASSIQWGISYEQYF
TRBJ2-7,14,once,TRBV5-1,CASSFRAEGYEQYF
TRBJ2-2,13,.,TRBV6-2/TRBV6-3,CASSYWRAGELFF
TRBJ1-5,17,.,TRBV2,CASSDGSAGYSNQPQHF
TRBJ1-1,15,few,TRBV5-1,CASSPGFSDHTEAFF
TRBJ2-2,17,.,TRBV15,CATSRVPGLADTGELFF
TRBJ2-1,12,few,TRBV7-2,CASSGFDNEQFF
TRBJ2-3,13,few,TRBV28,CASRASHTDTQYF
TRBJ2-1,16,.,TRBV5-1,CASSLGLARSYNEQFF
TRBJ2-1,12,.,TRBV2,CASSQDSSEQFF
TRBJ2-3,15,.,TRBV11-1,CASSLYWFGTDTQYF
TRBJ2-7,15,.,TRBV5-1,CASSTGGTRLYEQYF
TRBJ2-7,15,.,TRBV9,CASSVGGTVNSEQYF
TRBJ2-1,17,.,TRBV5-5,CASSFRLAGATYNEQFF
TRBJ2-5,14,many,TRBV7-9,CASTLISGGETQYF
TRBJ2-1,17,.,TRBV11-2,CASSLDGVDRARNEQFF
TRBJ2-1,13,many,TRBV29-1,CSGLASASNEQFF
TRBJ2-7,14,few,TRBV20-1,CSARGASGIPEQYF
TRBJ1-5,14,few,TRBV6-1,CASTRTGGNQPQHF